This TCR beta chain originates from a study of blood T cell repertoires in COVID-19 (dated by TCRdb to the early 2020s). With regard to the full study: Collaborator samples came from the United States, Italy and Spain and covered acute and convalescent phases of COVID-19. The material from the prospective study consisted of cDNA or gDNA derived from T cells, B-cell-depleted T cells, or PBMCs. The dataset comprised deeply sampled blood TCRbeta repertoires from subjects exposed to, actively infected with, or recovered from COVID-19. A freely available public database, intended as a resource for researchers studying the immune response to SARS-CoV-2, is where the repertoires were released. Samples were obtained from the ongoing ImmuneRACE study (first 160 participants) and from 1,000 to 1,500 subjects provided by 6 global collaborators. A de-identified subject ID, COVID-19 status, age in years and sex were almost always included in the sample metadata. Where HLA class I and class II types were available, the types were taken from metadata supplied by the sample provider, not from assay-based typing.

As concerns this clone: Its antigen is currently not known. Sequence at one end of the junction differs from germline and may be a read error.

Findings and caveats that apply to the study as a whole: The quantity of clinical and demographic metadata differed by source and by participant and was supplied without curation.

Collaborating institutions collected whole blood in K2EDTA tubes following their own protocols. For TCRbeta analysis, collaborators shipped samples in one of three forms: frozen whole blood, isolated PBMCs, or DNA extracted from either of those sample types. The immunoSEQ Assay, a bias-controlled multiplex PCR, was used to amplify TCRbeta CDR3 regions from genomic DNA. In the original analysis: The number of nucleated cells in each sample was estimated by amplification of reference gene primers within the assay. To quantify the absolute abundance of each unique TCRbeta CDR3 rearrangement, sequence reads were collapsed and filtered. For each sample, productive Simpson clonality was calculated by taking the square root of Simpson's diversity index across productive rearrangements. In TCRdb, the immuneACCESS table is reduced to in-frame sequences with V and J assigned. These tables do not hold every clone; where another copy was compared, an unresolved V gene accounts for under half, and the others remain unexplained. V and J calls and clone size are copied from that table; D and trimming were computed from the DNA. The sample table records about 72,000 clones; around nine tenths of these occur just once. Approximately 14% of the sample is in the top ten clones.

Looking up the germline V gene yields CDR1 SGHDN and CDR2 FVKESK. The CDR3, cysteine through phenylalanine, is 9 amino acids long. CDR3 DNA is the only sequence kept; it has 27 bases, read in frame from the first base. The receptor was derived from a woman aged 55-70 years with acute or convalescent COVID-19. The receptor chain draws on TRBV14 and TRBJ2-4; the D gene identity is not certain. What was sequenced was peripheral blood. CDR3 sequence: CATSLLRDF. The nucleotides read TGTGCCACTTCGCTACTGAGAGACTTC.